The 9 T cell receptor beta chains in this list originate from one sample, sequenced in a study of CD8+ T cells in alopecia areata. Sequencing templates came from extracted RNA that was reverse transcribed into cDNA. Libraries were prepared by immunoSEQ multiplex PCR; TCRdb keeps only in-frame clonotypes and omits some of them. The sample has 90,000 to 150,000 clones; roughly 68% are singletons. The sample was CD4+ T cells sorted from blood. The receptor set was obtained from a human donor in good health.

This chain joins TRBV20-1 and TRBJ1-1; no reliable D call. In germline, CDR1 is DFQATT, CDR2 SNEGSKA (reference sequence). The CDR3 extends over 11 amino acids. V was clipped by 3 bases and J by 2 bases, with 4 bases between them. CDR3 bases: TGCAGTGCTAGCCCCAACACTGAAGCTTTCTTT. It translates to CSASPNTEAFF.

In this sample, this clone turned up a few times. The gene calls are TRBV9 and TRBJ1-2; TRBD1 matches at 7 bases. The germline V gene encodes CDR1 SGDLS and CDR2 YYNGEE. After removal of 4 bases from V and 9 bases from J, the junction contained 9 bases not matched to a gene. The CDR3 contains 13 residues. CDR3 loop: CASSPQTGIRYTF. In DNA, the CDR3 is TGTGCCAGCAGCCCTCAGACAGGGATACGCTACACCTTC. The whole variable domain, remainder taken from reference TRBV9 and TRBJ1-2, is DSGVTQTPKHLITATGQRVTLRCSPRSGDLSVYWYQQSLDQGLQFLIQYYNGEERAKGNILERFSAQQFPDLHSELNLSSLELGDSALYFCASSPQTGIRYTFGSGTRLTVV.

The chain links TRBV30 to TRBJ1-6; D unresolved. Germline assignment: CDR1 GTSNPN and CDR2 SVGIG (reference sequence). V lost 2 bases and J 9 bases, leaving 11 bases between the germline ends. The CDR3 spans 13 residues. CDR3 protein: CAWSRTRGSPLHF. CDR3 nucleotides: TGTGCCTGGAGTAGGACGAGAGGTTCACCCCTCCACTTT. The full variable domain, with the rest looked up from reference TRBV30 and TRBJ1-6, is SQTIHQWPATLVQPVGSPLSLECTVEGTSNPNLYWYRQAAGRGLQLLFYSVGIGQISSEVPQNLSASRPQDRQFILSSKKLLLSDSGFYLCAWSRTRGSPLHFGNGTRLTVT.

As regards this clone: Other DNA sequences of this sample code for an identical CDR3. The chain combines TRBV5-1 with TRBJ2-5; 11 bases are a match to TRBD1. The CDR3 contains 15 residues. The V segment lost 2 bases and the J segment 4 bases; nucleotides outside the gene matches: 4. From germline, CDR1 is SGHRS and CDR2 YFSETQ. The CDR3 spells CASSFGGTGGETQYF. CDR3 coding DNA: TGCGCCAGCAGCTTCGGAGGGACAGGGGGAGAGACCCAGTACTTC.

J is TRBJ2-5 and V is TRBV7-9; 7 bases line up with TRBD1. The trim removed 5 bases at V and 5 bases at J, leaving 11 bases unmatched. The CDR3 has 15 residues. CDR1 and CDR2 from the germline V gene are SEHNR and FQNEAQ (reference sequence). The CDR3 spells CASSLGQEFLETQYF. CDR3 sequence (DNA): TGTGCCAGCAGCCTCGGACAGGAGTTTTTGGAGACCCAGTACTTC.

In this sample, this clone turned up a few times. V is TRBV6-5 and J is TRBJ1-6; 11 bases map to TRBD1. CDR3 length equals 15 residues. Trimming at V came to 7 bases and at J to 9 bases, leaving 8 bases not matched to a gene. CDR1 is MNHEY, CDR2 SVGAGI, per germline. The DNA of the CDR3 is TGTGCCAGCAATAGGGGACAGGGGGTGAGTTCACCCCTCCACTTT. This gives the protein CASNRGQGVSSPLHF.

The chain links TRBV29-1 to TRBJ2-7; D remains unclear. V shed 4 bases and J shed 2 bases, with 6 bases lying between them. The CDR3 is made up of 11 amino acids. Germline loops: CDR1 SQVTM, CDR2 ANQGSEA. DNA of the CDR3: TGCAGCGTTGCCTCCGCCTACGAGCAGTACTTC. Its protein is CSVASAYEQYF.

J is TRBJ2-5 and V is TRBV4-1, with D unresolved. The CDR3 totals 15 residues. Germline CDR1 reads MGHRA; CDR2 reads YSYEKL. V was cut by 3 bases and J by 8 bases, with 19 bases left in between. The CDR3 DNA reads TGCGCCAGCAGCCAGGGCAGTGAACCTTTACTAACCCAGTACTTC. Its protein is CASSQGSEPLLTQYF.

V gene TRBV25-1 combines with J gene TRBJ1-3; D gene ambiguous. CDR1 and CDR2 (germline): MGHDK, SYGVNS. V was pared by 6 bases and J by 4 bases, with 10 bases between. The CDR3 is 13 residues long. The CDR3 DNA reads as TGTGCCAGCAGGGAGAGGGTGGGAAACACCATATATTTT. Translated: CASRERVGNTIYF. Full variable domain (missing parts from reference TRBV25-1 and TRBJ1-3): EADIYQTPRYLVIGTGKKITLECSQTMGHDKMYWYQQDPGMELHLIHYSYGVNSTEKGDLSSESTVSRIRTEHFPLTLESARPSHTSQYLCASRERVGNTIYFGEGSWLTVV.